Reported below is one TCR beta chain. This clonotype was recorded many times. No antigen is known for it. Base qualities were left out, and no much larger clone turns up one base away. TCR cDNA was synthesized by 5'RACE template switching, through which a universal primer site and unique molecular identifiers were introduced. cDNA synthesis was primed from both the TCR alpha and TCR beta constant segments. Libraries were amplified in two PCR steps, with sample barcodes and sequencing adapters added in the second step. Libraries were sequenced on Illumina HiSeq 2500 (2x100 bp) or NovaSeq (2x150 bp). In the original analysis: Reads were demultiplexed and collapsed into UMI consensus sequences with MIGEC, and V(D)J alignment was performed with MiXCR. Vaccine-responding clonotypes were identified with edgeR using replicate PBMC samples, with FDR below 0.01 and a log2 fold change above 5 up to day 15 being required. Each bulk clonotype was labeled CD4 or CD8 based on which sequenced repertoire, CD4 or CD8, contained the clonotype at higher abundance. Using fastp trimming at Q25 and MiXCR clonotype assembly, TCRdb reanalyzed the public sequencing data and kept in-frame beta chains. CDR3 protein duplicates are merged, each entry listing the most common genes and DNA. What appears here as the V and J calls and clone size reflects TCRdb's work, not the paper's. This sample is represented by under 90,000 distinct CDR3 sequences; approximately 7% of them were singletons. The top ten hold around a third of the sample.

The data are from a study of T cells after yellow fever vaccination (dated by TCRdb to the late 2010s). With regard to the full study: Libraries from fractions with low cell numbers were prepared with the SMART-Seq v4 Ultra Low Input RNA kit. The cohort comprised two healthy male donors, one aged 18 to 30 and one aged 30 to 40 years. Bulk PBMC replicates and cell subsets were isolated from blood drawn at multiple timepoints before and after both primary and secondary immunization. To follow T-cell clones before and after primary and booster YFV17D yellow fever vaccination, bulk TCR alpha and beta repertoires were sequenced over time. The full study reports these points: The secondary T-cell response was weaker than the primary response but faster, peaking on day 5 instead of day 15. After the booster, most clones that had expanded after primary vaccination were detected again (nearly 98% of CD4 and around 88% of CD8), suggesting broad maintenance of memory. Only a couple of donors were included in the study, so the extent to which the findings can be generalized is limited. Because abundant contaminating clonotypes from the bulk population could be contained in FACS-sorted repertoires, computational filtering was required. A small share of clonotypes occurred in both CD4 and CD8 compartments, likely arising from convergent recombination.

The sample's treatment or condition label, decoded: live attenuated yellow fever vaccine strain. A standard Ficoll-Paque protocol was used to isolate PBMCs from peripheral blood. Dynabeads CD4 and CD8 positive selection kits were used to isolate CD4 and CD8 T-cell fractions. RNA was extracted with TriZol from bulk PBMCs, CD4 and CD8 fractions, and dextramer-positive and dextramer-negative fractions. Cut back by 5 bases and 2 bases, the V and J ends lie 16 bases apart. From cysteine to phenylalanine, the CDR3 is 16 amino acids long. The DNA shown is the 48-base CDR3, in frame from base 1. The sequencing used CD8+ T cells sorted from PBMCs, collected roughly 46 days after the first yellow fever vaccination. The chain links TRBV12-3 or TRBV12-4 with TRBJ2-1; 7 matching bases give a weak D call of TRBD1. The source is a man between 18 and 29 years old who received the YFV17D yellow fever vaccine. The CDR3: CASSTFGGGTYNEQFF. The DNA reads as follows: TGTGCCAGCAGTACCTTTGGAGGGGGCACCTACAATGAGCAGTTCTTC.